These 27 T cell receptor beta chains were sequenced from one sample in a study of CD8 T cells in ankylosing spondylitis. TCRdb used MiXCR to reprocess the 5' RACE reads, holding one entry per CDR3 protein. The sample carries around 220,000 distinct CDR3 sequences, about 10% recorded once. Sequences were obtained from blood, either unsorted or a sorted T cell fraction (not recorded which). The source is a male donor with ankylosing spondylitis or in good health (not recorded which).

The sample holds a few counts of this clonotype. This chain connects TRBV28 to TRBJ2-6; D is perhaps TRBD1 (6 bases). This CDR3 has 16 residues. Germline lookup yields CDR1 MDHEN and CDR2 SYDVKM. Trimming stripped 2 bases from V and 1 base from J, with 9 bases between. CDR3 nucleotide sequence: TGTGCCAGCAGTTTACCGACAGGTTCTGGGGCCAACGTCCTGACTTTC. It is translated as CASSLPTGSGANVLTF.

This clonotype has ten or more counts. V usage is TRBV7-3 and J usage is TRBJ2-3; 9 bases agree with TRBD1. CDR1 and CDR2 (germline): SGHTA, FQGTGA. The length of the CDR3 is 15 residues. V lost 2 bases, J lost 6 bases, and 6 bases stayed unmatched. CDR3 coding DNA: TGTGCCAGCAGCTTACGGGGGACAGGGATGGATACGCAGTATTTT. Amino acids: CASSLRGTGMDTQYF.

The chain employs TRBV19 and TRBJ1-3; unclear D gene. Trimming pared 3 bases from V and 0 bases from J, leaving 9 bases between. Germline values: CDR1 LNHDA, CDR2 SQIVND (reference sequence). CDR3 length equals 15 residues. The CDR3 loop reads CASSITDHSGNTIYF. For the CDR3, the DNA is TGTGCCAGTAGTATCACCGATCACTCTGGAAACACCATATATTTT.

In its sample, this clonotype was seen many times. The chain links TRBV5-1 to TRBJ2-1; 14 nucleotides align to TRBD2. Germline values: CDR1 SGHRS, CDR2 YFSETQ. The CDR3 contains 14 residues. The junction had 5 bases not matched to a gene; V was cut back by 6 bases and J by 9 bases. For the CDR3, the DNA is TGCGCCAGCAAGACTAGCGGGGGGGCCGTTGAGCAGTTCTTC. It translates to CASKTSGGAVEQFF.

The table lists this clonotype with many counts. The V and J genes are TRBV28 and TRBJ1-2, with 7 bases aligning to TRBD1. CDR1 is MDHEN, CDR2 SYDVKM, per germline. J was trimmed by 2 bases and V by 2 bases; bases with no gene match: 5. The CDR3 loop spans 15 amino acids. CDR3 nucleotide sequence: TGTGCCAGCAGTTTACCAGGGGGTCCAAACTATGGCTACACCTTC. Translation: CASSLPGGPNYGYTF.

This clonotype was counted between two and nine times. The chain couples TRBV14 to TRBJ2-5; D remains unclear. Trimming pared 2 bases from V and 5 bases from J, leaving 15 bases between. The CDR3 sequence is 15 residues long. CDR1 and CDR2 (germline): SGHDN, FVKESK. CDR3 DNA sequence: TGTGCCAGCAGCCAACCCAGTCCATCTCGGGAGACCCAGTACTTC. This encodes CASSQPSPSRETQYF.

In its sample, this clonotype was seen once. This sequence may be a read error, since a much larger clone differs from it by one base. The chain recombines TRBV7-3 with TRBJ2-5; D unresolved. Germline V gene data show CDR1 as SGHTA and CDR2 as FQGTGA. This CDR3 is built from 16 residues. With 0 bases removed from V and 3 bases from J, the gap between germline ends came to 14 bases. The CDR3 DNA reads TGTGCCAGCAGCTTAACAGGGTTGGCGAACGAAGAGACCCAGTACTTC. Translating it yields CASSLTGLANEETQYF.

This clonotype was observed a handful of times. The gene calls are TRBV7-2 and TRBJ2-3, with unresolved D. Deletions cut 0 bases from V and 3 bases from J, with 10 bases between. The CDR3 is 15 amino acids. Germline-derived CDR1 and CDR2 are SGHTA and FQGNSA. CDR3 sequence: CASSLASTLTDTQYF. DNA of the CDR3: TGTGCCAGCAGCTTAGCTAGCACCCTTACAGATACGCAGTATTTT.

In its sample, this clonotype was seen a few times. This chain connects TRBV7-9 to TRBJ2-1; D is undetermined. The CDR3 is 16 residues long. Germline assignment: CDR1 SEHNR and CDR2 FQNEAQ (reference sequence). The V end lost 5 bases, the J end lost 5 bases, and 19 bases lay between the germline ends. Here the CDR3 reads CASSVLLSGPHNEQFF. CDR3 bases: TGTGCCAGCAGCGTCCTCCTTTCGGGCCCCCACAATGAGCAGTTCTTC.

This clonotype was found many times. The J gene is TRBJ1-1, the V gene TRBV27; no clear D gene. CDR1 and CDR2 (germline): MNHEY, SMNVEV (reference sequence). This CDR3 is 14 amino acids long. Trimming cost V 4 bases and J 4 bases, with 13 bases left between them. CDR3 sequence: CASSSGDTATEAFF. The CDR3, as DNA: TGTGCCAGCAGTTCCGGGGATACCGCCACTGAAGCTTTCTTT.

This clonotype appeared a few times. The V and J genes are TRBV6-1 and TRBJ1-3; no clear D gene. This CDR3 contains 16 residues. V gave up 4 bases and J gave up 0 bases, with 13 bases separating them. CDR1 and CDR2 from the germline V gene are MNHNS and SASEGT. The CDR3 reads CASSGTGTGSGNTIYF. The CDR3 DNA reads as TGTGCCAGCAGTGGCACGGGTACGGGCTCTGGAAACACCATATATTTT.

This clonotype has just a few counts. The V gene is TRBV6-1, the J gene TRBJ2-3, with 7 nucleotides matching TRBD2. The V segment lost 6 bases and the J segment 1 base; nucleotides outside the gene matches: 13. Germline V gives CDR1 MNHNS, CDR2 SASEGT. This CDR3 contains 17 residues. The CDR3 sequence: CASSHQPGGGGTDTQYF. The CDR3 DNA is TGTGCCAGCAGCCATCAACCGGGCGGGGGTGGCACAGATACGCAGTATTTT.

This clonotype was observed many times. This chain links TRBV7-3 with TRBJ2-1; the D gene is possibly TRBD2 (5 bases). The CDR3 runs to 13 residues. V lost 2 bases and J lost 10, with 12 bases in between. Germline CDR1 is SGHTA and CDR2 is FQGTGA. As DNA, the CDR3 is TGTGCCAGCAGCTTAGGACTGCCGGGAGAGCAGTTCTTC. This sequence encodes CASSLGLPGEQFF.

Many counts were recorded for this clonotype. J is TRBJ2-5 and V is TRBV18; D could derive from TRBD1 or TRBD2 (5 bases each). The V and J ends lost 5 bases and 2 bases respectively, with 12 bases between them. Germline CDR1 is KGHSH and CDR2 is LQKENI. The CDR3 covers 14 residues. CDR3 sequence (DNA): TGTGCCAGCTCAACCGGGACGGTACAAGAGACCCAGTACTTC. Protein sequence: CASSTGTVQETQYF.

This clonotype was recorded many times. The CDR3 reads CATKREGTGELFF. The DNA of the CDR3 is TGTGCCACCAAGAGGGAGGGCACCGGGGAGCTGTTTTTT. The J gene is TRBJ2-2, the V gene TRBV12-3 or TRBV12-4; TRBD2 aligns across 7 bases. CDR3 size: 13 residues. V gave up 10 bases and J gave up 4 bases; unmatched junction bases: 6.

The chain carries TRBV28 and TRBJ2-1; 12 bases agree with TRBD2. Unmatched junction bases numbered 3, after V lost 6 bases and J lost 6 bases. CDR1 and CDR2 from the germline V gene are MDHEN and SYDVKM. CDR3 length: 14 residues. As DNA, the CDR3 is TGTGCCAGCAGATCTAGCGGGGGGGGCAATGAGCAGTTCTTC. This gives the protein CASRSSGGGNEQFF.

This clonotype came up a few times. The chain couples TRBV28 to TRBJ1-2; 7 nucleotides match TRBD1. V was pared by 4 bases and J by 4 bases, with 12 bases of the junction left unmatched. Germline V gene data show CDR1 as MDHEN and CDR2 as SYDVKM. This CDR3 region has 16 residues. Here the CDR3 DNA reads TGTGCCAGCAGTTCCGCCGGGACAGAATTCCTCTATGGCTACACCTTC. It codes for CASSSAGTEFLYGYTF.

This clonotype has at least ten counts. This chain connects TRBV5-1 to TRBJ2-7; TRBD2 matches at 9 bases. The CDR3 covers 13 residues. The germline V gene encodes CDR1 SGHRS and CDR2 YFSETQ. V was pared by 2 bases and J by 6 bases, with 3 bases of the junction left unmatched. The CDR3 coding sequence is TGCGCCAGCAGCTTCGCGGGAGGGTTCGAGCAGTACTTC. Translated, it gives CASSFAGGFEQYF.

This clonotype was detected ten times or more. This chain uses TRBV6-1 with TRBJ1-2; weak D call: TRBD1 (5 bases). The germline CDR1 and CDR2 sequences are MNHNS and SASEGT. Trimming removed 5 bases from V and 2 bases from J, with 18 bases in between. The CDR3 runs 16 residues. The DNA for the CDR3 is TGTGCCAGCAGTCCCTCCGGGACTAGGGTAAACTATGGCTACACCTTC. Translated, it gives CASSPSGTRVNYGYTF.

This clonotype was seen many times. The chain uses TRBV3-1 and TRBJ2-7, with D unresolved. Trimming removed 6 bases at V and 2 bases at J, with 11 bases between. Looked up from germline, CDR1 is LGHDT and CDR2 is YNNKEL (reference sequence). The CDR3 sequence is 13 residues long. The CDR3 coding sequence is TGTGCCAGCAGAGGCGTAAGAACCTACGAGCAGTACTTC. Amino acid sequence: CASRGVRTYEQYF.

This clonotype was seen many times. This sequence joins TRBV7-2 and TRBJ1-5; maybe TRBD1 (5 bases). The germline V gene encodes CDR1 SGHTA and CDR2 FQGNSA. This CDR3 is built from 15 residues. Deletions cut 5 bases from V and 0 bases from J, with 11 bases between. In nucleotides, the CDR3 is TGTGCCAGCAGCCCATACAGGAATAGCAATCAGCCCCAGCATTTT. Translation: CASSPYRNSNQPQHF.

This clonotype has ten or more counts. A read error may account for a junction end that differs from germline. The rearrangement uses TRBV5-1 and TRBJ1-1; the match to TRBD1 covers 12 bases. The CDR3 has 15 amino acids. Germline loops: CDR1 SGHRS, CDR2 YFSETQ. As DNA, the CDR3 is TGCGCCAGCAACTTGGGACAGGGGGCGGGCACTGAAGCTTTCTTT. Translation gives CASNLGQGAGTEAFF.

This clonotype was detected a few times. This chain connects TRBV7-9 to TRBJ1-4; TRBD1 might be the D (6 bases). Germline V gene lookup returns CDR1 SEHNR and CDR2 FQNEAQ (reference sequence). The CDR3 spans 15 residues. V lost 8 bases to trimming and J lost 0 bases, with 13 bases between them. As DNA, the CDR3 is TGTGCCAGCTCGCCGGGGGCTCCAACTAATGAAAAACTGTTTTTT. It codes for CASSPGAPTNEKLFF.

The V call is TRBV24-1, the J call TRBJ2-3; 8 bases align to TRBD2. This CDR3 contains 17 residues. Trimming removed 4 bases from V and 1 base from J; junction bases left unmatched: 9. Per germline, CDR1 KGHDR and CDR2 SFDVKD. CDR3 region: CATSELGLAGGTDTQYF. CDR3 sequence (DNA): TGTGCCACCAGTGAACTCGGACTAGCTGGGGGCACAGATACGCAGTATTTT.

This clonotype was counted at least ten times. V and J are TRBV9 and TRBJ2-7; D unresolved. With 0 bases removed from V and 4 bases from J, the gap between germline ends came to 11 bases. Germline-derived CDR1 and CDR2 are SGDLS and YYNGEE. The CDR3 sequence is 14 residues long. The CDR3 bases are TGTGCCAGCAGCGTAGCTGGGTCCACTTACGAGCAGTACTTC. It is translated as CASSVAGSTYEQYF.

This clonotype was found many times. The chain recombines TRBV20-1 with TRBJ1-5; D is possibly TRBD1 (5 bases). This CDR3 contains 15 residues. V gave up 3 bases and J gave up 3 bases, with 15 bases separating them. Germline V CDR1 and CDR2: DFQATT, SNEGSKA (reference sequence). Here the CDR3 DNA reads TGCAGTGCTAGTTCAGGCGAGGGGATCAATCAGCCCCAGCATTTT. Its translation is CSASSGEGINQPQHF.

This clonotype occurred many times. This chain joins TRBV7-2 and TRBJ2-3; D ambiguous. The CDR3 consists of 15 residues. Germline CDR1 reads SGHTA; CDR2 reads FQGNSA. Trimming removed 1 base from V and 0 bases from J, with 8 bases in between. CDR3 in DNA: TGTGCCAGCAGCTTAGAGCCGGAAAGCACAGATACGCAGTATTTT. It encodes CASSLEPESTDTQYF.